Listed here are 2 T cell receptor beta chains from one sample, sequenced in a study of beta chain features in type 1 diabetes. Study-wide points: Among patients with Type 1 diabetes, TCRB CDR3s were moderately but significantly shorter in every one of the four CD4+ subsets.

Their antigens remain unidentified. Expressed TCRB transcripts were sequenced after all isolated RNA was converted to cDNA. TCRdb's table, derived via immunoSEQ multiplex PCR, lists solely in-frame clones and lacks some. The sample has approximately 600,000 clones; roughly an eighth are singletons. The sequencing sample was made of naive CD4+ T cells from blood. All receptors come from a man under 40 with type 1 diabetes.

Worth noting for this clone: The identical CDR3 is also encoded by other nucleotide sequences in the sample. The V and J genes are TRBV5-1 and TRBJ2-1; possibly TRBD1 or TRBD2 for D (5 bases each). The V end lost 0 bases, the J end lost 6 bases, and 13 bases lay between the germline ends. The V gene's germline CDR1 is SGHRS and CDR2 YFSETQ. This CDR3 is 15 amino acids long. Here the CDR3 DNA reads TGCGCCAGCAGCTTGGAGGGGTTCAGCGGCAATGAGCAGTTCTTC. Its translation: CASSLEGFSGNEQFF. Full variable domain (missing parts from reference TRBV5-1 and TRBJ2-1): KAGVTQTPRYLIKTRGQQVTLSCSPISGHRSVSWYQQTPGQGLQFLFEYFSETQRNKGNFPGRFSGRQFSNSRSEMNVSTLELGDSALYLCASSLEGFSGNEQFFGPGTRLTVL.

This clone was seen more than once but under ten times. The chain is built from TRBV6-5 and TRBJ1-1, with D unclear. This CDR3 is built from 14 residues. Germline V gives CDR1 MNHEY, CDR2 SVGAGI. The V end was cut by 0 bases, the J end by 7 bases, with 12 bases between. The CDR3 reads CASSYSTGYFEAFF. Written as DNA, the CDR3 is TGTGCCAGCAGTTACTCGACGGGGTATTTTGAAGCTTTCTTT.